One sample yielded the 14 T cell receptor beta chains listed below, sequenced in a study of shared clonotypes between healthy human individuals. Using immunoSEQ multiplex PCR, the repertoire was profiled, and TCRdb retains in-frame clones only, with some absent. In the table there are over a million clones, about 70% of which are singletons. Input material: memory CD4+ T cells sorted from blood. This sample's subset: CD45RA-negative fraction. The receptors were gathered from a man younger than 35 in good health.

The V gene is TRBV4-1, the J gene TRBJ1-1; no firm D call. The germline CDR1 and CDR2 sequences are MGHRA and YSYEKL. The CDR3 runs to 14 residues. Trimming took 1 base from V and 10 from J, leaving 16 bases between them. In DNA form, the CDR3 reads TGCGCCAGCAGCCAAGTAATCGGGTTGGTCCGAGCTTTCTTT. This translates into CASSQVIGLVRAFF.

The chain links TRBV6-1 to TRBJ1-2; D call uncertain. Germline V lookup: CDR1 MNHNS, CDR2 SASEGT. The CDR3 extends over 14 amino acids. Trimming left V 2 bases short and J 4 bases short, with 11 bases between. The CDR3: CASSESTVSYGYTF. The CDR3 nucleotides are TGTGCCAGCAGTGAATCCACCGTTAGCTATGGCTACACCTTC.

This clone was counted at least ten times. This chain uses TRBV7-2 with TRBJ2-2, with D tentatively TRBD1 (5 bases). Germline CDR1 is SGHTA and CDR2 is FQGNSA. V lost 2 bases and J 3 bases, leaving 16 bases between the germline ends. The CDR3 loop spans 17 amino acids. CDR3 in amino acids: CASSLSGQELHTGELFF. CDR3 DNA sequence: TGTGCCAGCAGCTTATCAGGGCAGGAGTTACACACCGGGGAGCTGTTTTTT. The variable domain in full, with the rest retrieved from reference TRBV7-2 and TRBJ2-2, is GAGVSQSPSNKVTEKGKDVELRCDPISGHTALYWYRQSLGQGLEFLIYFQGNSAPDKSGLPSDRFSAERTGGSVSTLTIQRTQQEDSAVYLCASSLSGQELHTGELFFGEGSRLTVL.

The chain uses TRBV5-1 and TRBJ1-1; D is uncertain. Trimming pared 0 bases from V and 2 bases from J, leaving 8 bases between. Germline CDR1 SGHRS, CDR2 YFSETQ. This CDR3 is built from 14 residues. The CDR3 reads CASSLEVDNTEAFF. In DNA, the CDR3 is TGCGCCAGCAGCTTGGAGGTGGACAACACTGAAGCTTTCTTT.

V gene TRBV5-5 combines with J gene TRBJ2-1; maybe TRBD2 (6 bases). Trimming took off 1 base at V and 6 bases at J, with 14 bases between the two ends. The CDR3 runs to 15 residues. Germline V gives CDR1 SGHKS, CDR2 YYEKEE (reference sequence). This chain's CDR3 is CASSLPLSGPNEQFF. Written as DNA, the CDR3 is TGTGCCAGCAGCTTGCCCCTTAGCGGCCCCAATGAGCAGTTCTTC.

This clone was counted once. V is TRBV11-3 and J is TRBJ2-7; D call uncertain. The CDR3 length is 13 residues. Looked up from germline, CDR1 is SGHNT and CDR2 is YENEEA. The ends were cut back, 2 bases at V and 5 bases at J, with 10 bases in the middle. The CDR3 reads CASSLTGSHEQYF. The CDR3 DNA is TGTGCCAGCAGCTTAACCGGTTCTCACGAGCAGTACTTC.

The chain recombines TRBV19 with TRBJ1-3; D is uncertain. Germline V gives CDR1 LNHDA, CDR2 SQIVND (reference sequence). V lost 1 base, J lost 0 bases, and 7 bases lay in between. CDR3 length: 15 amino acids. The CDR3 is CASSIGGVSGNTIYF. The CDR3 bases are TGTGCCAGTAGTATAGGCGGAGTCTCTGGAAACACCATATATTTT. Full variable domain (outside the CDR3, taken from reference TRBV19 and TRBJ1-3): DGGITQSPKYLFRKEGQNVTLSCEQNLNHDAMYWYRQDPGQGLRLIYYSQIVNDFQKGDIAEGYSVSREKKESFPLTVTSAQKNPTAFYLCASSIGGVSGNTIYFGEGSWLTVV.

V gene TRBV27 combines with J gene TRBJ1-5, with 9 bases that match TRBD1. J was trimmed by 6 bases and V by 2 bases; bases with no gene match: 11. The V gene's germline CDR1 is MNHEY and CDR2 SMNVEV (reference sequence). This CDR3 spans 17 amino acids. Written as DNA, the CDR3 is TGTGCCAGCAGTTTAGGGCGACAGGGGGGGGTTGGTCAGCCCCAGCATTTT. It translates to CASSLGRQGGVGQPQHF.

The V call is TRBV18, the J call TRBJ1-2; D is unresolved. Germline-derived CDR1 and CDR2 are KGHSH and LQKENI. The CDR3 loop spans 14 amino acids. Trimming cost V 2 bases and J 11 bases, with 18 bases left between them. In nucleotides, the CDR3 is TGTGCCAGCTCACCAATTGCAAATTCGATCCTGTACACCTTC. The encoded protein is CASSPIANSILYTF.

This clone was detected only once. The genes are TRBV6-6 and TRBJ1-1, with unresolved D. Trimming pared 8 bases from V and 4 bases from J, leaving 17 bases between. Germline V CDR1 and CDR2: MNHNY, SVGAGI (reference sequence). CDR3 length: 14 residues. CDR3 region: CASLMTQRTTEAFF. The CDR3 region has the DNA TGTGCCAGCCTAATGACACAGAGGACCACTGAAGCTTTCTTT.

The chain joins TRBV27 to TRBJ1-2; 7 bases are a match to TRBD1. The CDR3 is 14 amino acids. V dropped 3 bases and J dropped 5; count of bases not matched to a gene: 6. In germline, CDR1 is MNHEY, CDR2 SMNVEV (reference sequence). In nucleotides, the CDR3 is TGTGCCAGCAGTTTTAAGGGGGCAGGGTATGGCTACACCTTC. Its translation is CASSFKGAGYGYTF.

This CDR3 is CASSQDLAGGITDTQYF. DNA for the CDR3: TGCGCCAGCAGCCAAGATCTAGCGGGAGGGATCACAGATACGCAGTATTTT. The chain couples TRBV4-3 to TRBJ2-3, with TRBD2 matching 12 bases. The CDR3 spans 17 residues. CDR1 and CDR2 from the germline V gene are LGHNA and YSLEER. V gave up 0 bases and J gave up 2 bases; unmatched junction bases: 3.

Comment on this clone: A read error may explain this, as a much larger clone is one base away. The chain recombines TRBV5-5 with TRBJ2-7, with D unresolved. The length of the CDR3 is 13 residues. Germline assignment: CDR1 SGHKS and CDR2 YYEKEE (reference sequence). Between the trimmed V and J ends, which lost 0 bases and 1 base, there was a span of 5 bases. The CDR3 loop is CASSLDGSYEQYF. DNA of the CDR3: TGTGCCAGCAGCTTGGACGGTTCCTACGAGCAGTACTTC.

Here the CDR3 DNA reads TGTGCCAGCAGCTTGGCCGGACAGCTGAGCTCCTACAATGAGCAGTTCTTC. This encodes CASSLAGQLSSYNEQFF. The genes are TRBV11-3 and TRBJ2-1, with D perhaps TRBD1 (6 bases). The germline V and J ends were trimmed by 3 bases and 0 bases, with 15 bases remaining between them. The germline CDR1 and CDR2 sequences are SGHNT and YENEEA. The CDR3 spans 17 residues.